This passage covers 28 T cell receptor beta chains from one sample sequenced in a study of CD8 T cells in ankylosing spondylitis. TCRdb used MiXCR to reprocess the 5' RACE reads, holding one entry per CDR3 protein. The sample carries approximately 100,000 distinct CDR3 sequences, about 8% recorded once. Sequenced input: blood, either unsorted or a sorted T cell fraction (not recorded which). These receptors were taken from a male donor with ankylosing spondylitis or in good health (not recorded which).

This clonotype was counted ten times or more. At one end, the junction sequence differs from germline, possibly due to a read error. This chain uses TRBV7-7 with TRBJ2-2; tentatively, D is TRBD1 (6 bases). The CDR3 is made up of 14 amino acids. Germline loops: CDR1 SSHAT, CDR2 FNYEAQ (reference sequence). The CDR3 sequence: CASSTGHNTGELFF. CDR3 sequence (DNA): TGTGCTAGCAGCACGGGACATAACACCGGGGAGCTGTTTTTT.

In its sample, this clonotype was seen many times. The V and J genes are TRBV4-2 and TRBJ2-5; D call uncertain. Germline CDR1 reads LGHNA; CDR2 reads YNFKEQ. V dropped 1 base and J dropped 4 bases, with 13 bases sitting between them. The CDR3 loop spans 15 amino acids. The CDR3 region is CASSQGAPLGETQYF. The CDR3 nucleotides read TGTGCCAGCAGCCAAGGGGCACCCCTCGGAGAGACCCAGTACTTC.

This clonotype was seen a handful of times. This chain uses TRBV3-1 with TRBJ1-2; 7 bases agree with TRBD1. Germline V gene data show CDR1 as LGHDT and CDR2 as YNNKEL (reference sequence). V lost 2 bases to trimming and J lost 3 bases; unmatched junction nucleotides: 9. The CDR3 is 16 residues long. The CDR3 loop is CASSQLPGGPDYGYTF. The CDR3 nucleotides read TGTGCCAGCAGCCAACTCCCAGGGGGTCCGGACTATGGCTACACCTTC.

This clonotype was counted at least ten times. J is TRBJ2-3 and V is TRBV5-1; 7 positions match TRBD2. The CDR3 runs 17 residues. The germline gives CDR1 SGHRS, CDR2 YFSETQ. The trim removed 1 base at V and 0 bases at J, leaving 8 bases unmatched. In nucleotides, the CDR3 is TGCGCCAGCAGCTTGTCGGCTAGCGGATCTAGCACAGATACGCAGTATTTT. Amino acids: CASSLSASGSSTDTQYF.

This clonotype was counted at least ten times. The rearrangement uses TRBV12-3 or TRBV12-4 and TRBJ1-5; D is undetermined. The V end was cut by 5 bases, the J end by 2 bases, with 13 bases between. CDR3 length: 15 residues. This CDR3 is CASSTARTGNQPQHF. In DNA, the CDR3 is TGTGCCAGCAGTACCGCAAGGACGGGCAATCAGCCCCAGCATTTT.

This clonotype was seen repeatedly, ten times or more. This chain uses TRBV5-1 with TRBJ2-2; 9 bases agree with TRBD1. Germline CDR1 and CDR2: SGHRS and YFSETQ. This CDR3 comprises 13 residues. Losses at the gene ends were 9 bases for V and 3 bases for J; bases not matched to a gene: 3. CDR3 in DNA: TGCGCCACCAGGACAGGGGACACCGGGGAGCTGTTTTTT. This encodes CATRTGDTGELFF.

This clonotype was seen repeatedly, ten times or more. The CDR3 DNA sequence: TGCGCCAGCAGCTTGTTCTCCCTCATGAACACTGAAGCTTTCTTT. It codes for CASSLFSLMNTEAFF. This chain connects TRBV5-1 to TRBJ1-1; D call uncertain. The CDR3 is 15 amino acids. Looked up from germline, CDR1 is SGHRS and CDR2 is YFSETQ. The V end was cut by 1 base, the J end by 0 bases, with 10 bases between.

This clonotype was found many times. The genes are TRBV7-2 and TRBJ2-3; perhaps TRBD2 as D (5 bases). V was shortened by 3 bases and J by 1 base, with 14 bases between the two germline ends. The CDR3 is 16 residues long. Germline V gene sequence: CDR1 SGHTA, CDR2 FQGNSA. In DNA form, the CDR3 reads TGTGCCAGCAGCTTCGGACTCAGACAAGGCACAGATACGCAGTATTTT. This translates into CASSFGLRQGTDTQYF.

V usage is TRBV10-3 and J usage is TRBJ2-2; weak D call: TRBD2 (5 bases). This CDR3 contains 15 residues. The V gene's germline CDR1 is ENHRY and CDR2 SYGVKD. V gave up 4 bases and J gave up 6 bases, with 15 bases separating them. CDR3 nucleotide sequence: TGTGCCATCAGTGGCCGGGCTTTAGCGCCCGGGGAGCTGTTTTTT. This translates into CAISGRALAPGELFF.

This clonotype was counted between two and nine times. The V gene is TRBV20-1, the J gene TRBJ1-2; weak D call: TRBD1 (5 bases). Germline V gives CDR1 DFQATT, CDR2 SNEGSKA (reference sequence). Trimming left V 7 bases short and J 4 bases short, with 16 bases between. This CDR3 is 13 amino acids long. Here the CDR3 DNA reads TGCAGTGTCCGAGGTGGGGGTGCCTATGGCTACACCTTC. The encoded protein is CSVRGGGAYGYTF.

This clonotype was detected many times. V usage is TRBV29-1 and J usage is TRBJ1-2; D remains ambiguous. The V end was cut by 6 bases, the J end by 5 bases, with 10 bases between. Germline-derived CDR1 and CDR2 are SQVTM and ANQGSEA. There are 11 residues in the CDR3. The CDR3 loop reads CSVSRTYGYTF. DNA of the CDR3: TGCAGCGTCTCGAGGACTTATGGCTACACCTTC. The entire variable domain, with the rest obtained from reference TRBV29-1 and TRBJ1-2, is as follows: SAVISQKPSRDICQRGTSLTIQCQVDSQVTMMFWYRQQPGQSLTLIATANQGSEATYESGFVIDKFPISRPNLTFSTLTVSNMSPEDSSIYLCSVSRTYGYTFGSGTRLTVV.

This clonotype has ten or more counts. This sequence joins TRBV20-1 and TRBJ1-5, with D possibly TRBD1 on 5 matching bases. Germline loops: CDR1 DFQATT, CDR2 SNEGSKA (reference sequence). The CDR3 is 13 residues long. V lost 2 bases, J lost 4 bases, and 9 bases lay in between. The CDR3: CSARQGANQPQHF. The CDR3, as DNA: TGCAGTGCTAGACAGGGAGCAAATCAGCCCCAGCATTTT.

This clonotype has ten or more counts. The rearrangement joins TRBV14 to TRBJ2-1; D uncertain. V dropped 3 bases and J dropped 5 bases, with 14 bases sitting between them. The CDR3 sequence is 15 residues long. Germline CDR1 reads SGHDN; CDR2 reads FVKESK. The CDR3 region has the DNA TGTGCCAGCAGCCATTTATTGGGTTTACACAATGAGCAGTTCTTC. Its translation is CASSHLLGLHNEQFF. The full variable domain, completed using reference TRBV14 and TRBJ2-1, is EAGVTQFPSHSVIEKGQTVTLRCDPISGHDNLYWYRRVMGKEIKFLLHFVKESKQDESGMPNNRFLAERTGGTYSTLKVQPAELEDSGVYFCASSHLLGLHNEQFFGPGTRLTVL.

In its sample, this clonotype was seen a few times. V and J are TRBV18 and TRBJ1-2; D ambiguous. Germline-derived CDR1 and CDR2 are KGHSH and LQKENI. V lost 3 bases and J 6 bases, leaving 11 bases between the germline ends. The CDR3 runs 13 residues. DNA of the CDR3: TGTGCCAGCTCACCTTCCTCGGCGGATGGCTACACCTTC. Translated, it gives CASSPSSADGYTF.

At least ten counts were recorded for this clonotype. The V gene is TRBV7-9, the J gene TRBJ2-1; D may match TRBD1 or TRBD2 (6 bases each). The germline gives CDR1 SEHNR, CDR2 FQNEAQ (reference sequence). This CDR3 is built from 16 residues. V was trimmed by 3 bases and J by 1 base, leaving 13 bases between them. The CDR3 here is CASSFGGGGSYNEQFF. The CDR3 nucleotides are TGTGCCAGCAGCTTTGGTGGAGGGGGTTCCTACAATGAGCAGTTCTTC.

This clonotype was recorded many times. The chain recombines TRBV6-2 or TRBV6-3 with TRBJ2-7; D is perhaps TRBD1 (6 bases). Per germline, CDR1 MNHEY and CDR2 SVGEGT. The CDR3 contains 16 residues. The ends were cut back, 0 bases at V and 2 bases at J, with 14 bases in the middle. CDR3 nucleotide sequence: TGTGCCAGCAGTTACTCCCTCGACAGGAGCGCCTACGAGCAGTACTTC. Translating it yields CASSYSLDRSAYEQYF.

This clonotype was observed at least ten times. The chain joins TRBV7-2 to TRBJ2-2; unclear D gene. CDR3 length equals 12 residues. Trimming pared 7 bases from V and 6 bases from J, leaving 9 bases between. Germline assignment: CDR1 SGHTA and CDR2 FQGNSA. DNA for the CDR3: TGTGCCAGCAACGAGACCCCCGGGGAGCTGTTTTTT. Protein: CASNETPGELFF.

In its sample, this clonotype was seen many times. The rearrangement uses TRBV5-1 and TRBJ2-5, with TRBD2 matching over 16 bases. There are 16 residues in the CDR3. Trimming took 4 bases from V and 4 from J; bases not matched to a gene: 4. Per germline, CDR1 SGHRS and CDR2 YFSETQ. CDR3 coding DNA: TGCGCCAGCAGCCCGGGACTAGCGGGAGGGCGAGAGACCCAGTACTTC. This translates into CASSPGLAGGRETQYF.

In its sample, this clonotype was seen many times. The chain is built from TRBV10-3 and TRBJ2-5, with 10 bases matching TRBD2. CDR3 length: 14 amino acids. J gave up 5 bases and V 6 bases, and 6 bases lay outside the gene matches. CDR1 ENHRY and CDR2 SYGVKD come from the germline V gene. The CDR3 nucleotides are TGTGCCATCAGCCTTAGCGGGGGGCTGGAGACCCAGTACTTC. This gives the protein CAISLSGGLETQYF.

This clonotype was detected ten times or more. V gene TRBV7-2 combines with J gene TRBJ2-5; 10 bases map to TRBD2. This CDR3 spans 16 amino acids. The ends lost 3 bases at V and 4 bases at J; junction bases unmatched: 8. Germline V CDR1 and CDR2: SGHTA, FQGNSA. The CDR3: CASSLGAGGPPETQYF. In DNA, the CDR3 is TGTGCCAGCAGCTTGGGAGCGGGGGGGCCGCCAGAGACCCAGTACTTC.

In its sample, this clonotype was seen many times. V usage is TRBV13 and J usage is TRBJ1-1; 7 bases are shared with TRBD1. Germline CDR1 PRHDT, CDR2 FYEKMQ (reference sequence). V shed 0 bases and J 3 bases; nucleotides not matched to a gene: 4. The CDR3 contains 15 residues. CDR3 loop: CASSLGGGFDTEAFF. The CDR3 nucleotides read TGTGCCAGCAGCTTAGGAGGGGGCTTCGACACTGAAGCTTTCTTT.

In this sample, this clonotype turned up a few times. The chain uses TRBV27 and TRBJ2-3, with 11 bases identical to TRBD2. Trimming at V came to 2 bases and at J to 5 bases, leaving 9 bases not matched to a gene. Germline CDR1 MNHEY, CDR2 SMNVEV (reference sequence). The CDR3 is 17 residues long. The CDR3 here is CASSLRPTSGIGDTQYF. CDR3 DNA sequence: TGTGCCAGCAGTTTACGCCCGACTAGCGGGATTGGAGATACGCAGTATTTT.

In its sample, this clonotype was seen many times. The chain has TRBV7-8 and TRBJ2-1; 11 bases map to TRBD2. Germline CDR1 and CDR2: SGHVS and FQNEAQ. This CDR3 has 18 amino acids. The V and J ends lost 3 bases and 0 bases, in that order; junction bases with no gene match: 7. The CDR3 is CASSFGLAGGRSYNEQFF. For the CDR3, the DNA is TGTGCCAGCAGCTTTGGGCTAGCGGGGGGTCGCTCCTACAATGAGCAGTTCTTC.

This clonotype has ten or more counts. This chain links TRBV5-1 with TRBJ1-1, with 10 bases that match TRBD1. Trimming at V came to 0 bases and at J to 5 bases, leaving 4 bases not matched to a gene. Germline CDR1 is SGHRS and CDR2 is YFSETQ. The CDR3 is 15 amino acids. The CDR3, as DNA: TGCGCCAGCAGCTTGGAGGGGACAGGGGAGACTGAAGCTTTCTTT. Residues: CASSLEGTGETEAFF.

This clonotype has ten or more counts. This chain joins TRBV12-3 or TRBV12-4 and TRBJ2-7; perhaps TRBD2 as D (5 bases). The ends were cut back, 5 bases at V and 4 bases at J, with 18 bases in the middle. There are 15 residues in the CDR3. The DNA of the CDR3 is TGTGCCAGCAGTCTCGGGGTAGCGCTGAGTTACGAGCAGTACTTC. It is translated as CASSLGVALSYEQYF.

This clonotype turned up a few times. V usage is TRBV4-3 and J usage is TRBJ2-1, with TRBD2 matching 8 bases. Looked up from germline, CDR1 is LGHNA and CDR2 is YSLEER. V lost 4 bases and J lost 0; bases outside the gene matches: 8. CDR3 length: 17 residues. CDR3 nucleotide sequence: TGCGCCAGCAGCCGCCGGACTAGCTTGAGCTCCTACAATGAGCAGTTCTTC. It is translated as CASSRRTSLSSYNEQFF.

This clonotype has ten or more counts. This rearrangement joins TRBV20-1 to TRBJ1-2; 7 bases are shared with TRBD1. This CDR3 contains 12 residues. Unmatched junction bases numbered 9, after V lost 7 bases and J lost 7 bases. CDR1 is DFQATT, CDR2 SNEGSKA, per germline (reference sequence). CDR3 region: CSGKGAQGGYTF. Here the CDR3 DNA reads TGCAGTGGGAAGGGGGCGCAGGGTGGCTACACCTTC.

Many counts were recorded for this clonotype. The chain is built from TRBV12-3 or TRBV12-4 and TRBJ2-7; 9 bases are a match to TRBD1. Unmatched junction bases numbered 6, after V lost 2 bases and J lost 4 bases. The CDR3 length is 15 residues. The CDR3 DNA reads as TGTGCCAGCAGTTTAAGGGACAGGGATTTATACGAGCAGTACTTC. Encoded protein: CASSLRDRDLYEQYF.